The following is a T cell receptor (beta chain) sequence with its context. The sample holds many counts of this clonotype. Its binding antigen is unknown. Base qualities were left out, and no much larger clone turns up one base away. This entry is derived from a study of T-cell reconstitution after alpha-beta-depleted transplantation in children (dated by TCRdb to 2016 to 2017). Background for the entire study: T-cell immune reconstitution after TCRalphabeta/CD19-depleted allogeneic hematopoietic cell transplantation in children was quantitatively tracked in the study by means of TCR repertoire profiling.

Libraries were built with PCR. Sequencing relied on an Illumina HiSeq 2500. TCR library preparation used molecular barcoding, with unique molecular identifiers applied to normalize quantification of the TCRbeta repertoire. TCRdb redid the processing of the public reads, applying fastp at Q25 and MiXCR, and retained in-frame beta chains. Entries are consolidated by CDR3 protein sequence, retaining the most common genes and DNA. For this sample the table gives 700,000 to 950,000 distinct CDR3 sequences, of which around 15% were detected only once. 5% of the sample lies in the top ten. Reading the label with the study, this specimen's treatment or condition is: allogeneic hematopoietic cell transplantation with graft depleted of TCRalphabeta T cells and CD19 B cells. TCRalphabeta/CD19-depleted allogeneic hematopoietic cell grafts were given to the transplant recipients, all of whom were children. Study-level results and caveats: The high TCRbeta diversity at day 60 in some patients was ascribed to recipient T cells and intrathymic progenitors that had survived conditioning. Over subsequent months, a decline in hyperexpanded clone frequencies was noted, and after one year, T-cell counts and TCRbeta diversity were mostly ascribed to newly produced T cells. About two months after transplant, the apparently early recovery of alphabetaT-cell counts reportedly depended on just several hundred clones that had expanded rapidly and came from non-depleted graft cells.

The CDR3 holds 14 amino acids from the cysteine to the phenylalanine. Only CDR3 DNA remains: 42 bases, in frame from the first base. The V end loses 1 base and the J end loses 0 bases, and a stretch of 5 bases separates them. Sequences SGHRS (CDR1) and YFSETQ (CDR2) are obtained from the germline V gene. The TCR originated in a male patient aged 10 to 17 who had a stem cell transplant for acute lymphoblastic leukemia, so the T cells may come from the graft donor. This chain joins TRBV5-1 to TRBJ2-1; the D gene cannot be resolved reliably. Sequencing used PBMCs, mostly from graft donor cells, obtained 360 days after TCRalphabeta/CD19-depleted stem cell transplant. CDR3 reads: CASSLPGSYNEQFF. The sequence in DNA is TGCGCCAGCAGCTTGCCCGGCTCCTACAATGAGCAGTTCTTC.